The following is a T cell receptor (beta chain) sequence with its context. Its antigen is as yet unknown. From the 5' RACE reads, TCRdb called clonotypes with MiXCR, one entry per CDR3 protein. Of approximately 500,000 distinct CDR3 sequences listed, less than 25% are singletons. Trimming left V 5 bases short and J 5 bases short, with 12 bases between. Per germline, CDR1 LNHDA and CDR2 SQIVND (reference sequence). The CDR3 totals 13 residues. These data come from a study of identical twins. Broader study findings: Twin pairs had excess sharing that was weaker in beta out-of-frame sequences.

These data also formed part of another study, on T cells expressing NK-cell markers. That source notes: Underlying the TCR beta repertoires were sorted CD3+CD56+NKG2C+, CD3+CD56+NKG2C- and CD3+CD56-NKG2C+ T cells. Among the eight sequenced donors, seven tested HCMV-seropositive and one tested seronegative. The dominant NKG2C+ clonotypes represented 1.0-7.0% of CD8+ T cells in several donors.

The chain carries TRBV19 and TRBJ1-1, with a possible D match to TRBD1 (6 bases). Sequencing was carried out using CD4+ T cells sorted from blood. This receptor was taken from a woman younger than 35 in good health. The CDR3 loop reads CASSLSGTTEAFF. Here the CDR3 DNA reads TGTGCCAGTAGTCTTTCCGGGACAACTGAAGCTTTCTTT. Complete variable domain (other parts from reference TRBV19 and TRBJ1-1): DGGITQSPKYLFRKEGQNVTLSCEQNLNHDAMYWYRQDPGQGLRLIYYSQIVNDFQKGDIAEGYSVSREKKESFPLTVTSAQKNPTAFYLCASSLSGTTEAFFGQGTRLTVV.